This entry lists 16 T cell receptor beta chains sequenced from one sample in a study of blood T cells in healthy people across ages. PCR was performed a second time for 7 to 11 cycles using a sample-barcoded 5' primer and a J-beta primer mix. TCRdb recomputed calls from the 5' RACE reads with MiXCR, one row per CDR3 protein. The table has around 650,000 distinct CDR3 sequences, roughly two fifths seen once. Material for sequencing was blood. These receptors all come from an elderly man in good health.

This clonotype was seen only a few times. CDR3 DNA sequence: TGTGCCACCAGTGGTAGTGACAGGGTAAATTTTGGCTACACCTTC. Its protein is CATSGSDRVNFGYTF. The chain links TRBV24-1 to TRBJ1-2; TRBD1 matches 7 bases. CDR3 length: 15 residues. Germline V gives CDR1 KGHDR, CDR2 SFDVKD. V was clipped by 5 bases and J by 7 bases; unmatched bases: 12.

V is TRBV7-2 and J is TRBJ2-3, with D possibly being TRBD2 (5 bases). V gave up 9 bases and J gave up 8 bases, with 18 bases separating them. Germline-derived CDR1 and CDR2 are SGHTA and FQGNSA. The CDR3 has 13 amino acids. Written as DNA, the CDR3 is TGTGCCAGAAGCCCGACTATGGTGTTTACGCAGTATTTT. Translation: CARSPTMVFTQYF.

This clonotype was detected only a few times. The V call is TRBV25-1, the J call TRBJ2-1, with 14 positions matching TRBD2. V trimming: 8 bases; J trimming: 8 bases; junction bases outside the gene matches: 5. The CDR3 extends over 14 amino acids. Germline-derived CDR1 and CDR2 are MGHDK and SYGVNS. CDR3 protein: CASRLAGGPHEQFF. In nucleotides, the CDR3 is TGTGCCAGCCGACTAGCGGGGGGGCCCCATGAGCAGTTCTTC.

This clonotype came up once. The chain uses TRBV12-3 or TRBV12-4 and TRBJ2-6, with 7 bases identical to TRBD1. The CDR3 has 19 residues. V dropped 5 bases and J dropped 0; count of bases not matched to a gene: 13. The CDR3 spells CASSPTPGQTSSGANVLTF. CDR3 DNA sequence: TGTGCCAGCAGTCCGACTCCGGGACAGACGAGCTCTGGGGCCAACGTCCTGACTTTC.

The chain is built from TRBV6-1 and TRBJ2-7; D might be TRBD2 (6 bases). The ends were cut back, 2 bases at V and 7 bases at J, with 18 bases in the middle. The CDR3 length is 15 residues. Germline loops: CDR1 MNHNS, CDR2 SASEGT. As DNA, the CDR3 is TGTGCCAGCAGTGAACTAGGGCGGGGAGGAGGTGAGCAGTACTTC. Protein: CASSELGRGGGEQYF.

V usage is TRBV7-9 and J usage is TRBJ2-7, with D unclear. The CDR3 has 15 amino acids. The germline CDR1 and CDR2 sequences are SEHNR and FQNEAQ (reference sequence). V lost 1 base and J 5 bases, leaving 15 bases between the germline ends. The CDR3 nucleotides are TGTGCCAGCAGCTTAGGTGGAGCCTCGGGCGACGAGCAGTACTTC. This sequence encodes CASSLGGASGDEQYF.

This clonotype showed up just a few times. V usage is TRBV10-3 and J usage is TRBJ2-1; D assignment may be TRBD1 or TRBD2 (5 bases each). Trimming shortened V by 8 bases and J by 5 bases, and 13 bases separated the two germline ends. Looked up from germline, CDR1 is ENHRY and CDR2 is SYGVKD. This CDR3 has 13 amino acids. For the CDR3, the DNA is TGTGCCATCGGGGTGGGACCAGACAATGAGCAGTTCTTC. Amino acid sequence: CAIGVGPDNEQFF.

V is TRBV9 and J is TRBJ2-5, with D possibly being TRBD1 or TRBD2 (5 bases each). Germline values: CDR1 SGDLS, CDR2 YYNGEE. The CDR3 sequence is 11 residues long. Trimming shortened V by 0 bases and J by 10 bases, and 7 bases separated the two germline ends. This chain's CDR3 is CASSVGDLQYF. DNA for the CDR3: TGTGCCAGCAGCGTAGGGGACCTCCAGTACTTC.

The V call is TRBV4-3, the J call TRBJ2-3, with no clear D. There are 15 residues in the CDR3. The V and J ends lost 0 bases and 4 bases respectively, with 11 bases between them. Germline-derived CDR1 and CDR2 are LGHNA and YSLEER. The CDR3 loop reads CASSQDVTTPDTQYF. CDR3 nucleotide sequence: TGCGCCAGCAGCCAAGATGTCACGACCCCAGATACGCAGTATTTT.

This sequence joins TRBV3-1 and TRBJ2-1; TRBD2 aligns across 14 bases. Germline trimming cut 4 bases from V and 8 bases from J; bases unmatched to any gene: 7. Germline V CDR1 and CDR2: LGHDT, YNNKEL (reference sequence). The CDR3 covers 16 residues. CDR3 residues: CASSPSGTSGSDEQFF. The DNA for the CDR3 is TGTGCCAGCAGCCCCTCCGGGACTAGCGGGAGTGATGAGCAGTTCTTC.

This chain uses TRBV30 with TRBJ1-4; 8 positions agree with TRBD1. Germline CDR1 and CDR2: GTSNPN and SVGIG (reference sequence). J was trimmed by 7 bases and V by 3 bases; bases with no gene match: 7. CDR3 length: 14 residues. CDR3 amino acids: CAWSPDRVGEKLFF. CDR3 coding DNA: TGTGCCTGGAGCCCGGACAGGGTTGGTGAAAAACTGTTTTTT.

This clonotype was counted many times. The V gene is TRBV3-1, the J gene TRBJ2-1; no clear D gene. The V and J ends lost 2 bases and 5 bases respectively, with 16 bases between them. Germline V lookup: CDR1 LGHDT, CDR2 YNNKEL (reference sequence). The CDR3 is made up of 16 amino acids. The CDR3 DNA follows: TGTGCCAGCAGCCAAAGCCTAATCCGGACGAACAATGAGCAGTTCTTC. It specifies CASSQSLIRTNNEQFF.

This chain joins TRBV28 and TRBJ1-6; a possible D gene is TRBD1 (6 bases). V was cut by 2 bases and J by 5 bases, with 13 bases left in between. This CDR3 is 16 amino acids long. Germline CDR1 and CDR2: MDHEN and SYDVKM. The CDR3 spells CASSLGVQGNNSPLHF. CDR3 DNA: TGTGCCAGCAGTTTAGGAGTTCAGGGGAATAATTCACCCCTCCACTTT.

The CDR3 nucleotides are TGTGCCAGCAGTTACTCGGCTCTTGTCGGACAGGGCCGAGGGGGCTACACCTTC. Encoded protein: CASSYSALVGQGRGGYTF. The chain links TRBV6-5 to TRBJ1-2, with 8 bases fitting TRBD1. The CDR3 sequence is 18 residues long. CDR1 is MNHEY, CDR2 SVGAGI, per germline. With V trimmed by 0 bases and J by 8 bases, 17 bases remained unmatched.

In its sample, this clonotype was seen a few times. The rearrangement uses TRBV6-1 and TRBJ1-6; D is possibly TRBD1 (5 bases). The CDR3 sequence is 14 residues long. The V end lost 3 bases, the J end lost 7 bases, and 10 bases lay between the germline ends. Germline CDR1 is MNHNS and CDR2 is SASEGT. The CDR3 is CASSDQGDNSPLHF. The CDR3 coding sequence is TGTGCCAGCAGTGACCAGGGCGACAATTCACCCCTCCACTTT.

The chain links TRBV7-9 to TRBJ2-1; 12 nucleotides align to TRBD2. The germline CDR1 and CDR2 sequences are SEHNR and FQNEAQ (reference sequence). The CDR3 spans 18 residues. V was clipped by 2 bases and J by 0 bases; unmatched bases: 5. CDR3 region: CASSLLAGGPVSYNEQFF. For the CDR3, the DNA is TGTGCCAGCAGCTTACTAGCGGGAGGGCCGGTCTCCTACAATGAGCAGTTCTTC.